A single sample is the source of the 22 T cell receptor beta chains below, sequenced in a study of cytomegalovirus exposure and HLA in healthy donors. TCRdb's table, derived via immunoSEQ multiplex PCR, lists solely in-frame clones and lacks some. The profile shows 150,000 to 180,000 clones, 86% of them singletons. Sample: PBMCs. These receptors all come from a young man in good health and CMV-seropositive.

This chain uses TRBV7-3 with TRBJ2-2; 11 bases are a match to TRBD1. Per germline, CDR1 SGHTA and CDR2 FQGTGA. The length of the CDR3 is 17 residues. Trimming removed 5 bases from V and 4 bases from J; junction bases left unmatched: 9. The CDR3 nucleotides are TGTGCCAGCAGCCTCTTAGGACAGGGGGCGAGCACCGGGGAGCTGTTTTTT. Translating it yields CASSLLGQGASTGELFF.

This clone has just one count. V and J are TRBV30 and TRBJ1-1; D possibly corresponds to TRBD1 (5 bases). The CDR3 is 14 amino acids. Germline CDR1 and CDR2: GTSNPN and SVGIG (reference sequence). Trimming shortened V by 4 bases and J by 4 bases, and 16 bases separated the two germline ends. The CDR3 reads CAWTSALRGTEAFF. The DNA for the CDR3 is TGTGCCTGGACGAGTGCCCTTAGGGGCACTGAAGCTTTCTTT.

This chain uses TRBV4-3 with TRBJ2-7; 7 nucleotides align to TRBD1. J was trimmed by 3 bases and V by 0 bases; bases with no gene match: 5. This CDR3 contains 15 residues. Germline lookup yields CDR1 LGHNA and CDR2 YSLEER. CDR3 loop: CASSQDRGQLYEQYF. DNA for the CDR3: TGCGCCAGCAGCCAAGACCGGGGACAGCTCTACGAGCAGTACTTC.

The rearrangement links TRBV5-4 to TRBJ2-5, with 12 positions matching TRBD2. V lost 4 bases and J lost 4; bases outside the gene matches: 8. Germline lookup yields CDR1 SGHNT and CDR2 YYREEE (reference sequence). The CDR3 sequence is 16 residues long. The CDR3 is CASSGLAGQSAETQYF. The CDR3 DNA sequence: TGTGCCAGCAGCGGACTAGCGGGACAGTCCGCAGAGACCCAGTACTTC.

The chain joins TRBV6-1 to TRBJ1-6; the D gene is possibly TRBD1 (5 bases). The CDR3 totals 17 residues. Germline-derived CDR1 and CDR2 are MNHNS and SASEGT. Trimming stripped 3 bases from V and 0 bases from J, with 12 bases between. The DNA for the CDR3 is TGTGCCAGCAGTGAGGGACTTCCGAGCTCCTATAATTCACCCCTCCACTTT. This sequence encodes CASSEGLPSSYNSPLHF.

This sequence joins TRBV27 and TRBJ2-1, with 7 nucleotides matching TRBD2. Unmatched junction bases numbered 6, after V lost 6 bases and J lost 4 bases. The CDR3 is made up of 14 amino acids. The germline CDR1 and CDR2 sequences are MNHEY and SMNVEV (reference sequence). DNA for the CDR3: TGTGCCAGCAGCGCCGGGGAGGGGTACAATGAGCAGTTCTTC. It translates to CASSAGEGYNEQFF.

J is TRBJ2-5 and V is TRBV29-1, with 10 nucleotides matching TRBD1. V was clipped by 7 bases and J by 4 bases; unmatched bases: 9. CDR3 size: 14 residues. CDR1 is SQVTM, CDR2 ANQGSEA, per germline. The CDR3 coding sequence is TGCAGCGCAGGACCGGGACAGGGGATAGAGACCCAGTACTTC. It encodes CSAGPGQGIETQYF.

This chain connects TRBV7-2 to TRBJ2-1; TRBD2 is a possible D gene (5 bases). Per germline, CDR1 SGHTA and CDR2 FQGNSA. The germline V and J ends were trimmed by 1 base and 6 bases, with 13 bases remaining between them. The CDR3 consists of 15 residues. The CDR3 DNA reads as TGTGCCAGCAGCTTAGATGGACTGCCGGTCAATGAGCAGTTCTTC. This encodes CASSLDGLPVNEQFF.

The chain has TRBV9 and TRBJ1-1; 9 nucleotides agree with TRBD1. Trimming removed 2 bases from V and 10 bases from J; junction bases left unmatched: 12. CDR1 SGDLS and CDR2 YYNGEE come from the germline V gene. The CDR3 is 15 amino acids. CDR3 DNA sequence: TGTGCCAGCAGCGTGAAGGGACAGGGATTTGAAGGAGCTTTCTTT. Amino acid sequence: CASSVKGQGFEGAFF.

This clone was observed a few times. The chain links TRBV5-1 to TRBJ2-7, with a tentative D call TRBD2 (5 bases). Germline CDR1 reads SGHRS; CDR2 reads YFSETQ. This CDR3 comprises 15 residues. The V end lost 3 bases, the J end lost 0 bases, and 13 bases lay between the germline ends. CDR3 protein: CASSWTPSDSYEQYF. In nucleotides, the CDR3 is TGCGCCAGCAGCTGGACTCCCAGCGACTCCTACGAGCAGTACTTC.

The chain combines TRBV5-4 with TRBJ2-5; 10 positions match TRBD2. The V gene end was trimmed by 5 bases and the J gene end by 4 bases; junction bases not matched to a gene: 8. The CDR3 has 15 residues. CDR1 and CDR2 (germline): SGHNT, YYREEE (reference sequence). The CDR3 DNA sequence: TGTGCCAGCAGAGATCAGCGGGAGGGGGGAGAGACCCAGTACTTC. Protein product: CASRDQREGGETQYF.

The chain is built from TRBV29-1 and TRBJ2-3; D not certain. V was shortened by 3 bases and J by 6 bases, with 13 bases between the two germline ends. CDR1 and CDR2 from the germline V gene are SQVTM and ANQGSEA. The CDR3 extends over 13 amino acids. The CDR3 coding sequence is TGCAGCGTTGACCACCCGACCGGGGATACGCAGTATTTT. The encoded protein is CSVDHPTGDTQYF.

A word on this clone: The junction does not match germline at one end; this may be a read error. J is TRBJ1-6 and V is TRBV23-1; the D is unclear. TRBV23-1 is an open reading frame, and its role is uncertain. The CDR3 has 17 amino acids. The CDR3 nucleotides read TGCGCCAGCAGTCAGCCCCCCCCAGGCTCCAATAATTCACCCCTCCACTTT. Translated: CASSQPPPGSNNSPLHF.

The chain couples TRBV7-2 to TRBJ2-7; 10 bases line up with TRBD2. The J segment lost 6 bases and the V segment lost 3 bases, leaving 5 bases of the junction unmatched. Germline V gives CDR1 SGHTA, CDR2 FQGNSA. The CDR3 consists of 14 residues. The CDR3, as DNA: TGTGCCAGCAGCTTCGGGACTAGCGTTAGCGAGCAGTACTTC. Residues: CASSFGTSVSEQYF.

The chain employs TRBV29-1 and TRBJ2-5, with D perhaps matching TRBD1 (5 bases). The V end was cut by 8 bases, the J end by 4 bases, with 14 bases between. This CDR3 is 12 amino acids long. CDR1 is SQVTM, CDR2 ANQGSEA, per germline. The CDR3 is CSSGRGRETQYF. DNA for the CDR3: TGCAGCTCGGGTAGGGGTCGAGAGACCCAGTACTTC.

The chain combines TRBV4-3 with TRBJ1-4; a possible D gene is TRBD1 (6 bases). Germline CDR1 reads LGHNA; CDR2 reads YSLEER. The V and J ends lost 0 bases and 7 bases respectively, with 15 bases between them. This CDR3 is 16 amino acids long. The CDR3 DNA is TGCGCCAGCAGCCAAGATACTGTTAGGACAGCTGAAAAACTGTTTTTT. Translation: CASSQDTVRTAEKLFF.

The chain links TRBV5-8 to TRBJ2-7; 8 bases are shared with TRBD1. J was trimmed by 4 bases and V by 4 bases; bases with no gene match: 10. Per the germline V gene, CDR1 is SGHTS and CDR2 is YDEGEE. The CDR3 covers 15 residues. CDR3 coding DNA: TGTGCCAGCAGCCCAACAGGGGGTCGGCAATACGAGCAGTACTTC. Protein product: CASSPTGGRQYEQYF.

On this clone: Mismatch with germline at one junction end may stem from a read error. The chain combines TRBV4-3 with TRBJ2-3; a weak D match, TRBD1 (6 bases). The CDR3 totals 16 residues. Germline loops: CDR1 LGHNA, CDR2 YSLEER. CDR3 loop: CASSEDWGRVTDTQYF. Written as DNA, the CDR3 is TGCGCCAGCAGCGAAGACTGGGGGCGAGTCACAGATACGCAGTATTTT.

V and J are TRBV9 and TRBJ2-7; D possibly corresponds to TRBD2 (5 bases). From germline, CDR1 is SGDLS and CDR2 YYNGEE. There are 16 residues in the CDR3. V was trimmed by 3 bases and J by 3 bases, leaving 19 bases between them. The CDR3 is CASSAGAGIAGYEQYF. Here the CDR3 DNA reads TGTGCCAGCAGCGCCGGCGCCGGGATCGCGGGCTACGAGCAGTACTTC.

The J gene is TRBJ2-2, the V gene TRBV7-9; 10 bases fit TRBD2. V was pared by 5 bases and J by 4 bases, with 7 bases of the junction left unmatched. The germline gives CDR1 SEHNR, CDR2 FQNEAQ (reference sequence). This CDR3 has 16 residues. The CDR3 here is CASSKTASGGTGELFF. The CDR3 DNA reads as TGTGCCAGCAGCAAGACGGCTAGCGGGGGCACCGGGGAGCTGTTTTTT.

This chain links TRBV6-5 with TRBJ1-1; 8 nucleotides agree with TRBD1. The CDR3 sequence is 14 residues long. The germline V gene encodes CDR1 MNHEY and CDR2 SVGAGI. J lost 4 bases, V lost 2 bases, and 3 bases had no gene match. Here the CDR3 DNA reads TGTGCCAGCAGTTACGCGACAGGGGTCACTGAAGCTTTCTTT. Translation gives CASSYATGVTEAFF.

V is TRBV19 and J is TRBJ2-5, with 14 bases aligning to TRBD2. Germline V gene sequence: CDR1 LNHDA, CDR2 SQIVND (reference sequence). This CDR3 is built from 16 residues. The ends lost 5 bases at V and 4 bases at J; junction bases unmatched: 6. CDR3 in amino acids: CASSHGTSGSPETQYF. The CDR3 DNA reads TGTGCCAGTAGTCATGGGACTAGCGGGAGCCCAGAGACCCAGTACTTC.